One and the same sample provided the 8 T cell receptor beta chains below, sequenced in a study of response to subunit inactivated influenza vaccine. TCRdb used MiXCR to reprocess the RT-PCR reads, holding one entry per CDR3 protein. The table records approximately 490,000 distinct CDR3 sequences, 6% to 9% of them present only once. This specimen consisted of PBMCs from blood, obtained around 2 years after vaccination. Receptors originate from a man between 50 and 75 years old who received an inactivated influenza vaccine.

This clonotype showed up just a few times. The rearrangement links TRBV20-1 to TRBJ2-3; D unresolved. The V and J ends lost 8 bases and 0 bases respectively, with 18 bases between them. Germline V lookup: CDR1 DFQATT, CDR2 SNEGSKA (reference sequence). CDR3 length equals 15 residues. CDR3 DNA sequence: TGCAGTTCAGGCCCCACGGGCGCGAGCACAGATACGCAGTATTTT. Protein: CSSGPTGASTDTQYF.

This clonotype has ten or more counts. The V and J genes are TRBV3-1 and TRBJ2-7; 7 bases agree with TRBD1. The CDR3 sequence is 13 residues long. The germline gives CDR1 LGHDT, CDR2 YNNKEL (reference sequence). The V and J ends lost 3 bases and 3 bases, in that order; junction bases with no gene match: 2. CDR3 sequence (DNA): TGTGCCAGCAGCCAGGACAGGTACTACGAGCAGTACTTC. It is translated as CASSQDRYYEQYF.

The CDR3 DNA reads TGTGCCAGCAGTTTTGGGGCGGGAGGGGGTGAGCAGTTCTTC. Translated: CASSFGAGGGEQFF. V usage is TRBV12-3 or TRBV12-4 and J usage is TRBJ2-1; 9 bases agree with TRBD2. This CDR3 region has 14 residues. V was pared by 3 bases and J by 9 bases, with 6 bases of the junction left unmatched.

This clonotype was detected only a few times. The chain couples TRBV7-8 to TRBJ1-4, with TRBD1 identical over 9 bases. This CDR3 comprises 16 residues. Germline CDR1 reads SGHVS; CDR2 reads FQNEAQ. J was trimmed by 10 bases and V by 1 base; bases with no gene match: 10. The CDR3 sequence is CASSLGGGQGSGKLFF. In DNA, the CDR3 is TGTGCCAGCAGCTTAGGTGGGGGACAGGGCTCAGGAAAACTGTTTTTT.

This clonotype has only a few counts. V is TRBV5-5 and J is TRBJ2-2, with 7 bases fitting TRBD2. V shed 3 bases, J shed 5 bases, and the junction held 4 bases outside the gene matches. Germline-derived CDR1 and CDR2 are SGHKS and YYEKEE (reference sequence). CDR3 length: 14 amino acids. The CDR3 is CASSSRTSTGELFF. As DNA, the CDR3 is TGTGCCAGCAGCTCCCGGACTAGTACCGGGGAGCTGTTTTTT.

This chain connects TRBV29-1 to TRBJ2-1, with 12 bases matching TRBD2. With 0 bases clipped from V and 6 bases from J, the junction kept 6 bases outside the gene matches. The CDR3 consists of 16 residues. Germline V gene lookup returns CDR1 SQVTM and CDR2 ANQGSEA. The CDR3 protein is CSVEEVGLAGPNEQFF. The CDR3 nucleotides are TGCAGCGTTGAAGAAGTTGGACTAGCGGGACCCAATGAGCAGTTCTTC.

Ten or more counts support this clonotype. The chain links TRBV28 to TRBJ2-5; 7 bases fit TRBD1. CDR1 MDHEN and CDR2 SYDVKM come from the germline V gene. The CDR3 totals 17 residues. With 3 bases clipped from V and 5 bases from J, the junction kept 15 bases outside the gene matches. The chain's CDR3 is CASSFGGRRDSMETQYF. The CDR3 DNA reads TGTGCCAGCAGTTTTGGGGGACGACGGGACAGTATGGAGACCCAGTACTTC.

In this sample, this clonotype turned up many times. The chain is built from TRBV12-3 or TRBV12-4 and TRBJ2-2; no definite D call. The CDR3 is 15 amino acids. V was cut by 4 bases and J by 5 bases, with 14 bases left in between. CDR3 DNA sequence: TGTGCCAGCAGTTCAACTCCACCACAAACCGGGGAGCTGTTTTTT. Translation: CASSSTPPQTGELFF.